This TCR beta chain is drawn from a study of blood T cell repertoires in COVID-19. The wider study: Both acute and convalescent COVID-19 samples were obtained from the United States, Italy and Spain. In each case, the material was cDNA or gDNA derived from T cells, B-cell-depleted T cells, or PBMCs.

CDR1 and CDR2 (germline): SGHDT, YYEEEE. This CDR3 has 14 residues. Trimming stripped 6 bases from V and 3 bases from J, with 16 bases between. Generated by immunoSEQ multiplex PCR, the TCRdb table keeps only in-frame clones and is missing some. The data contain 150,000 or so clones, about 86% of them seen just once; the ten biggest clones take up under 9.5%. Individuals aged about 18 to 95 years were recruited from 24 US areas. Researchers sorted participants into cohorts using their self-reported clinical history. This receptor was obtained from a man aged 45-65 years who had recovered from COVID-19. This chain joins TRBV5-6 and TRBJ2-7; TRBD1 might be the D (6 bases). The sequencing input was PBMCs or T cells enriched from blood (not recorded which). The DNA of the CDR3 is TGTGCCAGCACCGAACTACAGGGACGCTACGAGCAGTACTTC. Translation: CASTELQGRYEQYF.